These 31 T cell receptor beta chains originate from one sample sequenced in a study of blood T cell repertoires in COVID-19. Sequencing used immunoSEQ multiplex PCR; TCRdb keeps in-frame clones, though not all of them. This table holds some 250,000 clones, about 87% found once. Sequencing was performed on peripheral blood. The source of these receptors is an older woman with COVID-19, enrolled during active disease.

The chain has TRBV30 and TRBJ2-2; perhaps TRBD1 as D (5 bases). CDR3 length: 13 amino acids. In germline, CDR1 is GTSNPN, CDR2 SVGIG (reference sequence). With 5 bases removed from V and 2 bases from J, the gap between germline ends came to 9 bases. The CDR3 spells CAWGQGNTGELFF. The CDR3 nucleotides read TGTGCCTGGGGCCAGGGAAACACCGGGGAGCTGTTTTTT.

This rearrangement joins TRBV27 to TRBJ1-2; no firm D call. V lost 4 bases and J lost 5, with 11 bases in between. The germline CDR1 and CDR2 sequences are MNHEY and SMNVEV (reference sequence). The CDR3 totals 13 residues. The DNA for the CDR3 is TGTGCCAGCAGTTCCCAACTAGGGTATGGCTACACCTTC. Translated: CASSSQLGYGYTF.

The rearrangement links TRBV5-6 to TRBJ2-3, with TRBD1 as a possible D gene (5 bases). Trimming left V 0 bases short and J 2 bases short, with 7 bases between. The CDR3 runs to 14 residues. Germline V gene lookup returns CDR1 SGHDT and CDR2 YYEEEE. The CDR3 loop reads CASSLGQPTDTQYF. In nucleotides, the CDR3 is TGTGCCAGCAGCTTGGGACAGCCCACAGATACGCAGTATTTT.

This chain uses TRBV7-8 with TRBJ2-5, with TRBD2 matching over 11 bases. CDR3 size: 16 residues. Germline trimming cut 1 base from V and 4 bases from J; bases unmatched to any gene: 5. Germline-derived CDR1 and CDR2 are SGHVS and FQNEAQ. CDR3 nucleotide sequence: TGTGCCAGCAGCTTAGGTACTAGCGGGAGTTCAGAGACCCAGTACTTC. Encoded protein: CASSLGTSGSSETQYF. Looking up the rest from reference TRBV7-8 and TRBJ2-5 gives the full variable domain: GAGVSQSPRYKVAKRGQDVALRCDPISGHVSLFWYQQALGQGPEFLTYFQNEAQLDKSGLPSDRFFAERPEGSVSTLKIQRTQQEDSAVYLCASSLGTSGSSETQYFGPGTRLLVL.

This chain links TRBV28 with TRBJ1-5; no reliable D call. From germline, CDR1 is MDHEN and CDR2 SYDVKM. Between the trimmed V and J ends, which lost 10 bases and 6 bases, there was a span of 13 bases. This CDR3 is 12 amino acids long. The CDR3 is CATDNAIQPQHF. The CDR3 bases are TGTGCCACCGATAATGCGATTCAGCCCCAGCATTTT.

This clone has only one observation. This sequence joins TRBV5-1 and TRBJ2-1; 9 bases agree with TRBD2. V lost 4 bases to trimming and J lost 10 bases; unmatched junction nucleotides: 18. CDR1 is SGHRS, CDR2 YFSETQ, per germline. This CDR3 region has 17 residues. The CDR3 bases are TGCGCCAGCAGCCCCGTGTTCGGCGGGAGGGCCCAAGGAGAGCAGTTCTTC. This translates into CASSPVFGGRAQGEQFF.

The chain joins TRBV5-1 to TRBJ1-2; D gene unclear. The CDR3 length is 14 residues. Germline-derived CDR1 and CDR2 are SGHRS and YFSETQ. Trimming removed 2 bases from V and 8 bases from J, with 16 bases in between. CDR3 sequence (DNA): TGCGCCAGCAGCTTCTCTGCAGGATTAGACGGCTACACCTTC. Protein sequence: CASSFSAGLDGYTF.

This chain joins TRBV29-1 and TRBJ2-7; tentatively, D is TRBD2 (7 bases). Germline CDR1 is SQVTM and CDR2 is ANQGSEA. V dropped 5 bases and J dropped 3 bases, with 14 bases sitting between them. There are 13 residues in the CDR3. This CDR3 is CSVLRGAGYEQYF. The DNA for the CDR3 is TGCAGCGTTCTTCGGGGGGCAGGCTACGAGCAGTACTTC.

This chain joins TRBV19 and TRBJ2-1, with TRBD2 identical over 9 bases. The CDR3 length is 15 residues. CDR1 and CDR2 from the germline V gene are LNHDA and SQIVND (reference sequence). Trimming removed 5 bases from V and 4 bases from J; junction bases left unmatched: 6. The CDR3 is CASSLASGVYNEQFF. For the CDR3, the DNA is TGTGCCAGTAGTTTGGCTAGCGGGGTATACAATGAGCAGTTCTTC.

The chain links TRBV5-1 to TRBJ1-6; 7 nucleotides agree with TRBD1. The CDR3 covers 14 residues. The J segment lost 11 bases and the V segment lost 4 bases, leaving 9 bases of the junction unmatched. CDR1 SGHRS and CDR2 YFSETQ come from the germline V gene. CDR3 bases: TGCGCCAGCAGCCCAGGGACAGCAAAGACACCCCTCCACTTT. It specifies CASSPGTAKTPLHF.

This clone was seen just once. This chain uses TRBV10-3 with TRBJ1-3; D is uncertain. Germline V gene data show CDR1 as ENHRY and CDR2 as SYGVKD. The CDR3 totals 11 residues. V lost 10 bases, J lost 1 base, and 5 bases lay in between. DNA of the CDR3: TGTGCCACGAGGTCTGGAAACACCATATATTTT. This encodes CATRSGNTIYF.

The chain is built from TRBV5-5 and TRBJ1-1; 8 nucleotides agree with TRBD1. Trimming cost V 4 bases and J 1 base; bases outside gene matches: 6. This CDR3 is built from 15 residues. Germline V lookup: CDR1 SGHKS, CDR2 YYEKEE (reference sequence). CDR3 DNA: TGTGCCAGCAGCACCCAGGGGGCAGCGAACACTGAAGCTTTCTTT. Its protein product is CASSTQGAANTEAFF.

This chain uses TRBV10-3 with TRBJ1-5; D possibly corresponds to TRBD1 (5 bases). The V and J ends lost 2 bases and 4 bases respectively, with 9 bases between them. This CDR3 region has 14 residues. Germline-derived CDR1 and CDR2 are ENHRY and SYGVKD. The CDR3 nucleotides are TGTGCCATCAGTGAGCAGGGAGGTAATCAGCCCCAGCATTTT. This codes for CAISEQGGNQPQHF.

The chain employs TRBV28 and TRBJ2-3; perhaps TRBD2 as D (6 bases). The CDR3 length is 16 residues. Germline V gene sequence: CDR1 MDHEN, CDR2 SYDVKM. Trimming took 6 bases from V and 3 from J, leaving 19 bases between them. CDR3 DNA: TGTGCCAGCAGACCCCATTGGAGCGGGCAAACAGATACGCAGTATTTT. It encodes CASRPHWSGQTDTQYF. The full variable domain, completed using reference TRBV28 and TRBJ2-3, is DVKVTQSSRYLVKRTGEKVFLECVQDMDHENMFWYRQDPGLGLRLIYFSYDVKMKEKGDIPEGYSVSREKKERFSLILESASTNQTSMYLCASRPHWSGQTDTQYFGPGTRLTVL.

The CDR3 region has the DNA TGCGCCAGCAGCTTGACAATCGGGAGCAATCAGCCCCAGCATTTT. This gives the protein CASSLTIGSNQPQHF. V is TRBV5-1 and J is TRBJ1-5; D is unresolved. The CDR3 length is 15 residues. Germline CDR1 and CDR2: SGHRS and YFSETQ. The ends were cut back, 1 base at V and 1 base at J, with 9 bases in the middle.

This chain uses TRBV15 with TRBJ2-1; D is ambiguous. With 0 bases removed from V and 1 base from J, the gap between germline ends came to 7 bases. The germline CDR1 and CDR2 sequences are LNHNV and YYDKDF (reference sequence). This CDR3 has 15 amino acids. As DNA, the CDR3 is TGTGCCACCAGCAGAGACGGTCGTTCCTACAATGAGCAGTTCTTC. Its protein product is CATSRDGRSYNEQFF.

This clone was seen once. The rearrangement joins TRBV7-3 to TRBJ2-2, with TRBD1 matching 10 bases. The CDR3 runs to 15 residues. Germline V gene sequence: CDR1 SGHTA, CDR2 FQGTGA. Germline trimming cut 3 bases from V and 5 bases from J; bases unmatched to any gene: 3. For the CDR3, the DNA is TGTGCCAGCAGCTTGACAGGGGGCTTTACCGGGGAGCTGTTTTTT. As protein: CASSLTGGFTGELFF.

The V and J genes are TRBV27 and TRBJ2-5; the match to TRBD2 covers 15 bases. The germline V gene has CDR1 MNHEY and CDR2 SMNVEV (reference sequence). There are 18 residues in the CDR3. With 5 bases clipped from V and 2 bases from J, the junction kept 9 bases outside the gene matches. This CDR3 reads CASSPGTSGRSWQETQYF. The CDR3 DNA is TGTGCCAGCAGTCCTGGGACTAGCGGGAGGAGTTGGCAAGAGACCCAGTACTTC.

The CDR3 nucleotides are TGTGCCAGCAGTGTAGGCGGACAGGGAAATTCACCCCTCCACTTT. Translating gives CASSVGGQGNSPLHF. This sequence joins TRBV25-1 and TRBJ1-6, with TRBD1 matching over 8 bases. The CDR3 covers 15 residues. V shed 4 bases and J 7 bases; nucleotides not matched to a gene: 6. Germline loops: CDR1 MGHDK, CDR2 SYGVNS.

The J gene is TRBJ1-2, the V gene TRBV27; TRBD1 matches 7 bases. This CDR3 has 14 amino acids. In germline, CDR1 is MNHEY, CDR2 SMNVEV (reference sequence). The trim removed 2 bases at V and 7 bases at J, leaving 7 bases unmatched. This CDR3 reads CASSLRQGRGGYTF. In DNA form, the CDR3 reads TGTGCCAGCAGTTTACGACAGGGTCGAGGTGGCTACACCTTC.

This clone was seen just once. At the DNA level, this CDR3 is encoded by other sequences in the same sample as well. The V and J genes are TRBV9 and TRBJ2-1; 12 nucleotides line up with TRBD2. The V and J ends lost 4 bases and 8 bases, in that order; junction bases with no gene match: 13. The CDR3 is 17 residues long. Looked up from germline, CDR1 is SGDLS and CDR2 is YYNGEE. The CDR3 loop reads CASSPGSVPSGRDEQFF. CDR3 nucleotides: TGTGCCAGCAGCCCAGGAAGTGTGCCTAGCGGGAGGGATGAGCAGTTCTTC.

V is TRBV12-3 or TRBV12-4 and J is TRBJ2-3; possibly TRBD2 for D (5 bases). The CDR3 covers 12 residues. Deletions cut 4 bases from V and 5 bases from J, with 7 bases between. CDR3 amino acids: CASSSLVDTQYF. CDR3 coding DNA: TGTGCCAGCAGTTCACTAGTAGATACGCAGTATTTT.

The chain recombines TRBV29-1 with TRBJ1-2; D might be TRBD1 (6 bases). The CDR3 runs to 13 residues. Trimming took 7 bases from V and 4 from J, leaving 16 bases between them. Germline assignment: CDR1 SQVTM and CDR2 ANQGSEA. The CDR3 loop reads CSGIEGGTYGYTF. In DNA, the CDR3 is TGCAGCGGAATTGAGGGGGGGACCTATGGCTACACCTTC.

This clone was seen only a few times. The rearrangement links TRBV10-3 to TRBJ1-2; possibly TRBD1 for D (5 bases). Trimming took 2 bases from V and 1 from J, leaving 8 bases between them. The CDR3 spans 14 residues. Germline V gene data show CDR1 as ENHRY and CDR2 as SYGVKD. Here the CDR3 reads CAISEGGSNYGYTF. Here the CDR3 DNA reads TGTGCCATCAGTGAGGGGGGGAGTAACTATGGCTACACCTTC.

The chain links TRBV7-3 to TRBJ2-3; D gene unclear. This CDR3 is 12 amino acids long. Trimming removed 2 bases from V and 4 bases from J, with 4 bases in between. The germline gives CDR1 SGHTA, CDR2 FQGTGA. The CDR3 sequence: CASSLRADTQYF. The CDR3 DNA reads TGTGCCAGCAGCTTACGGGCAGATACGCAGTATTTT.

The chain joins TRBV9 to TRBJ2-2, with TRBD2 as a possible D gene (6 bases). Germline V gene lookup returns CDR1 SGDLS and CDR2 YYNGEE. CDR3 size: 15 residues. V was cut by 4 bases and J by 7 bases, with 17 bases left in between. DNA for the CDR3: TGTGCCAGCAGCTTAGGCGGGGATGGGATCGGGGAGCTGTTTTTT. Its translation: CASSLGGDGIGELFF.

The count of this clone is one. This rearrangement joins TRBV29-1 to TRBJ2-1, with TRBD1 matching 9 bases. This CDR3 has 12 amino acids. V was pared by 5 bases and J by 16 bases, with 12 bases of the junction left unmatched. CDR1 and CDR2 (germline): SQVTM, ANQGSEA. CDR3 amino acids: CSVTGGLAGNFF. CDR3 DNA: TGCAGCGTTACAGGGGGCCTCGCGGGAAACTTCTTC.

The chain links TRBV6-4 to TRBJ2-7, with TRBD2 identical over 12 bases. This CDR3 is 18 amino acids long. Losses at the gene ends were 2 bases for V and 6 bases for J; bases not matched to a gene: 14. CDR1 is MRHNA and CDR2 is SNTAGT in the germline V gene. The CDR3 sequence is CASSDPGLAGLVGSEQYF. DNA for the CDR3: TGTGCCAGCAGTGACCCTGGACTAGCGGGACTGGTAGGGAGCGAGCAGTACTTC.

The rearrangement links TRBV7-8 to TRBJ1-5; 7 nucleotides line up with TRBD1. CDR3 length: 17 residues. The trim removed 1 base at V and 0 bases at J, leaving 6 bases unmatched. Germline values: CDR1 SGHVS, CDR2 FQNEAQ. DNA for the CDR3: TGTGCCAGCAGCTTAGGAGAGGGGGCCTATAGCAATCAGCCCCAGCATTTT. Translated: CASSLGEGAYSNQPQHF.

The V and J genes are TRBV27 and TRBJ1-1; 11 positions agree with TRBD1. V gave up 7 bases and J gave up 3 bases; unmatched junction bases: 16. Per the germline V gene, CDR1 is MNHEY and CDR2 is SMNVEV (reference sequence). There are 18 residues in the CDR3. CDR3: CASNPLLPGQGGDTEAFF. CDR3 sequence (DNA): TGTGCCAGCAATCCTCTCCTCCCGGGACAGGGGGGGGACACTGAAGCTTTCTTT.

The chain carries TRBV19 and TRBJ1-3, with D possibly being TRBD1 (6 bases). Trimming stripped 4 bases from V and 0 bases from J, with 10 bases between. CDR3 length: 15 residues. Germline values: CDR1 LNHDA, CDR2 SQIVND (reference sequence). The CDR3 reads CASSTDRSSGNTIYF. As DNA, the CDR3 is TGTGCCAGTAGTACCGACAGGAGCTCTGGAAACACCATATATTTT.